These T cell receptor beta chains were read from a single sample in a study of beta chain features in type 1 diabetes. The protocol was immunoSEQ multiplex PCR, while the TCRdb copy is restricted to in-frame clones and leaves out a portion. The sample includes 250,000 to 350,000 clones, approximately 9.9% seen only once; the top ten take 0.015%. Sequenced material: naive CD4+ T cells from blood. The receptors here all came from a woman aged 30 to 39 in good health. The CDR3 runs from the conserved cysteine through the conserved F or W. Fields, in order: CDR3 protein, V gene.

CDR3aa: CAWSLTSGKQFF
v_gene: TRBV30

CDR3aa: CASSAPGETQYF
v_gene: TRBV5-4

CDR3aa: CASSLLAGDNEQFF
v_gene: TRBV11-1

CDR3aa: CAISESGGITQPQHF
v_gene: TRBV10-3

CDR3aa: CASSYRGTLFF
v_gene: TRBV28

CDR3aa: CASSFLGLQTGELFF
v_gene: TRBV7-2

CDR3aa: CASSLVVLAANTGELFF
v_gene: TRBV7-2

CDR3aa: CASRLQGEIQETQYF
v_gene: TRBV5-1

CDR3aa: CASSPNSGLFRGRQYF
v_gene: TRBV14

CDR3aa: CASSLDPGLSAELFF
v_gene: TRBV11-3

CDR3aa: CASSPRTHTDTQYF
v_gene: TRBV27

CDR3aa: CASSRDRGHDTQYF
v_gene: TRBV7-3

CDR3aa: CAISVGGGTDTQYF
v_gene: TRBV10-3

CDR3aa: CASSPPRTGNYGYTF
v_gene: TRBV28

CDR3aa: CASSSQGYTEAFF
v_gene: TRBV7-3

CDR3aa: CASSLTSGRSNEQFF
v_gene: TRBV7-2

CDR3aa: CASSVGLAGVGETQYF
v_gene: TRBV9

CDR3aa: CSAITGTGNTEAFF
v_gene: TRBV29-1

CDR3aa: CASSFLGRRQETQYF
v_gene: TRBV27

CDR3aa: CASSPGLAGGSRPDTQYF
v_gene: TRBV5-1

CDR3aa: CASSLGLAGDYNEQFF
v_gene: TRBV18

CDR3aa: CASSDRGVTEAFF
v_gene: TRBV10-2

CDR3aa: CASSSDSPSYEQFF
v_gene: TRBV7-3

CDR3aa: CASSVEPGVNTEAFF
v_gene: TRBV9

CDR3aa: CASSYGGFTGELFF
v_gene: TRBV6-6

CDR3aa: CAWATGGAKNIQYF
v_gene: TRBV30

CDR3aa: CATSRVKPRQGVLTEAFF
v_gene: TRBV15

CDR3aa: CASSLGTSNTGELFF
v_gene: TRBV5-4

CDR3aa: CASSLGTTDTQYF
v_gene: TRBV7-9

CDR3aa: CAWSGAQETQYF
v_gene: TRBV30

CDR3aa: CASSLRGIQETQYF
v_gene: TRBV5-4

CDR3aa: CSVGGLFGDTQYF
v_gene: TRBV29-1

CDR3aa: CASSPNSGGTDTQYF
v_gene: TRBV7-6

CDR3aa: CASSLEYGTTNNEQFF
v_gene: TRBV5-1

CDR3aa: CASLQERDQPQHF
v_gene: TRBV2

CDR3aa: CASSEYPYEQYF
v_gene: TRBV25-1

CDR3aa: CASSADWAVYNEQFF
v_gene: TRBV2

CDR3aa: CHGTSGPYNEQFF
v_gene: TRBV30

CDR3aa: CASSPMGHPYEQYF
v_gene: TRBV7-9

CDR3aa: CASSITGPRETQYF
v_gene: TRBV7-3

CDR3aa: CAISERTGTSGELFF
v_gene: TRBV10-3

CDR3aa: CASSPRPTSDSTDTQYF
v_gene: TRBV27

CDR3aa: CASSMRGVAGPTSYEQYF
v_gene: TRBV19

CDR3aa: CASSAGIPYNEQFF
v_gene: TRBV25-1

CDR3aa: CAWMSGGDDEQFF
v_gene: TRBV30

CDR3aa: CASSFYLQETQYF
v_gene: TRBV7-2

CDR3aa: CAWSQLAGAGETQYF
v_gene: TRBV30

CDR3aa: CASSLRQTYEQYF
v_gene: TRBV5-1

CDR3aa: CASSPVSKRYEQYF
v_gene: TRBV6-6

CDR3aa: CASSLSQDQPQHF
v_gene: TRBV7-9

CDR3aa: CASSARLAGGTGEQFF
v_gene: TRBV7-3

CDR3aa: CASSQGLAGGQETQYF
v_gene: TRBV4-3

CDR3aa: CASSPLKTGGNTEAFF
v_gene: TRBV18